Given below is one T cell receptor (beta chain) in context. This CDR3 region has 14 residues. Germline lookup yields CDR1 ENHRY and CDR2 SYGVKD. The V end was cut by 1 base, the J end by 7 bases, with 13 bases between. The source of the sample is a study of blood T cell repertoires in COVID-19. Whole-study context: Acute and convalescent COVID-19 specimens originated in the United States, Italy and Spain. The analysed material was cDNA or gDNA that came from T cells, B-cell-depleted T cells, or PBMCs.

Methods used by the authors: Nucleated cell counts were estimated from reference gene primer amplification. Using immunoSEQ multiplex PCR, the repertoire was profiled, and TCRdb retains in-frame clones only, with some absent. Clonal size and the V and J genes are those of that table, whereas D and trimming came from the DNA. The table records about 310,000 clones, around 84% of them present only once. V and J are TRBV10-3 and TRBJ1-1, with D perhaps matching TRBD1 (6 bases). The sequenced sample was peripheral blood. This clonotype was obtained from a man aged 65 to 79 with acute or convalescent COVID-19. This chain's CDR3 is CAISEFGGRDEAFF. As DNA, the CDR3 is TGTGCCATCAGTGAGTTCGGGGGGCGTGATGAAGCTTTCTTT.